This T cell receptor (beta chain) was identified in a study of glioma-infiltrating T cells. TCR alpha and beta CDR3 regions were amplified from RNA using iRepertoire nested multiplex PCR. Each CDR3 protein is one row after TCRdb ran MiXCR on the multiplex PCR reads. The sample contains some 110,000 distinct CDR3 sequences, roughly 24% of which appear only once. Notes on the study in general: Above-expected tissue-blood divergence occurred in all gliomas, most in low-grade ones.

This clonotype was seen repeatedly, ten times or more. What it binds is not known. The receptor was derived from a human donor with low-grade glioma or glioblastoma, undergoing nonglioma brain surgery, or in good health (not recorded which). The material sequenced was glioma tissue, nonneoplastic brain tissue, or PBMCs (not recorded which).

As DNA, the CDR3 is TGTGCCAGCAGTTTTATCACATCTGGAAACACCATATATTTT. Its protein is CASSFITSGNTIYF. The V call is TRBV6-1, the J call TRBJ1-3; D gene uncertain. V lost 5 bases to trimming and J lost 1 base, with 9 bases between them. The germline gives CDR1 MNHNS, CDR2 SASEGT. The CDR3 spans 14 residues.